This T cell receptor beta chain stems from a study of shared clonotypes between healthy human individuals. A word on this clone: Its antigen is still unknown.

Naive CD8 isolation took CD45RO-negative cells positively selected for CCR7 and excluded terminally differentiated effector memory CD45RA+ cells. General study results and limits: Generally, estimated richness proved larger in naive subsets than it did in memory subsets. Investigators collected only blood, and repertoires in tissues likely differ. Compared with clonotypes that all four donors shared, non-shared clonotypes had lower generation probabilities.

Some clones are missing from TCRdb's copy, which holds only in-frame ones; the method was immunoSEQ multiplex PCR. The repertoire consists of around 1.9 million clones, with about 92% occurring once and the leading ten covering more than 1.5%. The clonotype was recovered from a man aged 18 to 29 in good health. Some clones in this sample may be carry-over from other donors' samples. The specimen sequenced was naive CD8+ T cells from PBMCs.

CDR3 sequence: CASSLDGRGVRDTGELFF. The CDR3 coding sequence is TGTGCCAGCAGCTTAGATGGGAGAGGGGTCAGGGACACCGGGGAGCTGTTTTTT. The chain carries TRBV7-6 and TRBJ2-2; TRBD1 or TRBD2 may be the D gene (5 bases each). The germline V gene has CDR1 SGHVS and CDR2 FNYEAQ. The CDR3 covers 18 residues. The V and J ends lost 1 base and 3 bases respectively, with 18 bases between them.